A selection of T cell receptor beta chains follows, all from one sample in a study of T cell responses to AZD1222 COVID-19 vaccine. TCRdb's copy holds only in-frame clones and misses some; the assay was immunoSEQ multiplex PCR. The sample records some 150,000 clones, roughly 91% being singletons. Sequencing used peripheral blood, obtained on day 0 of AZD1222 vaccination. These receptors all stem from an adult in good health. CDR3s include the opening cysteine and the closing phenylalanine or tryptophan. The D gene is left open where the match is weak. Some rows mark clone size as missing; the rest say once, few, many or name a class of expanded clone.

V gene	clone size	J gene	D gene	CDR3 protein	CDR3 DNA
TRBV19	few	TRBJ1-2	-	CASSISPGFDFSSGYTF	TGTGCCAGTAGTATTTCTCCAGGATTTGACTTTTCAAGTGGCTACACCTTC
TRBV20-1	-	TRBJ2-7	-	CSASLRSYEQYF	TGCAGTGCTAGTCTCAGGTCCTACGAGCAGTACTTC
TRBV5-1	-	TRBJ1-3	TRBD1	CASSLAPTGSGNTIYF	TGCGCCAGCAGCTTGGCCCCGACAGGGAGCGGAAACACCATATATTTT
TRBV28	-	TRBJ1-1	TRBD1	CASSLPLFQGRTGGPEAFF	TGTGCCAGCAGTTTACCCCTGTTCCAGGGTAGGACAGGGGGCCCTGAAGCTTTCTTT
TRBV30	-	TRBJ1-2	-	CAWDPGHRYGYTF	TGTGCCTGGGACCCGGGACACCGCTATGGCTACACCTTC
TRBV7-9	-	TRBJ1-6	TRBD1	CASSSNRDRSNSPLHF	TGTGCCAGCAGCTCAAACCGGGACAGGAGTAATTCACCCCTCCACTTT
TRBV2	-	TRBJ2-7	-	CASSEAPGDFYEQYF	TGTGCCAGCAGTGAAGCCCCGGGGGACTTTTACGAGCAGTACTTC
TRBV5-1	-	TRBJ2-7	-	CASRDSRGDPYEQYF	TGCGCCAGCAGAGACTCCAGGGGGGACCCCTACGAGCAGTACTTC
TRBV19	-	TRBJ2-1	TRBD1	CASISVPGQGTNEQFF	TGTGCCAGTATTTCCGTACCGGGACAGGGGACCAATGAGCAGTTCTTC
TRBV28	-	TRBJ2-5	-	CASSAILPETQYF	TGTGCCAGCAGTGCAATCCTACCGGAGACCCAGTACTTC
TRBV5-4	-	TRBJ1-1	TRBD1	CASSTRTGRGTEAFF	TGTGCCAGCAGCACACGGACAGGCCGGGGGACTGAAGCTTTCTTT
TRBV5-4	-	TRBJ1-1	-	CASSWGLIGGGTEAFF	TGTGCCAGCAGCTGGGGACTTATTGGCGGCGGCACTGAAGCTTTCTTT
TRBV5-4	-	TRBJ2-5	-	CASSSPGSQETQYF	TGTGCCAGCAGCTCACCGGGATCCCAAGAGACCCAGTACTTC
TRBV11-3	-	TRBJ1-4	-	CASSPPTEEKLFF	TGTGCCAGCAGCCCCCCCACAGAGGAAAAACTGTTTTTT
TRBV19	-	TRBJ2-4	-	CASSTRPPGTTKNIQYF	TGTGCCAGTAGTACCCGGCCCCCTGGGACAACCAAAAACATTCAGTACTTC
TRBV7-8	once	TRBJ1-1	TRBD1	CASSGRAQGVAFF	TGTGCCAGCAGCGGAAGGGCCCAGGGGGTAGCTTTCTTT
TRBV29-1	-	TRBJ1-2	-	CSVGRKTVLGYTF	TGCAGCGTAGGACGCAAAACCGTACTGGGCTACACCTTC
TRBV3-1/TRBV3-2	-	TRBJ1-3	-	CASSQVPGNTIYF	TGTGCCAGCAGCCAAGTCCCTGGAAACACCATATATTTT
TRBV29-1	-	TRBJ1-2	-	CSVGGFYGYTF	TGCAGCGTTGGCGGCTTCTATGGCTACACCTTC
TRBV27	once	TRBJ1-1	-	CASSRQLMNTEAFF	TGTGCCAGCAGTCGACAGTTAATGAACACTGAAGCTTTCTTT
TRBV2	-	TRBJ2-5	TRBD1	CAATYNRGRRETQYF	TGTGCCGCAACGTACAACAGGGGGCGTAGGGAGACCCAGTACTTC
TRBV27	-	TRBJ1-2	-	CASSRFFTRGYTF	TGTGCCAGCAGCAGATTCTTCACGCGGGGCTACACCTTC
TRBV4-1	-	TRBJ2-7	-	CASSLLKAGASSYEQYF	TGCGCCAGCAGCCTCCTAAAGGCGGGGGCGAGCTCCTACGAGCAGTACTTC
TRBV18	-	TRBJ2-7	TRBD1	CASSPPGQGPYYEQYF	TGTGCCAGCTCACCACCGGGACAGGGACCATACTACGAGCAGTACTTC
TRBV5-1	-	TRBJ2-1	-	CASSLGPRTTNNEQFF	TGCGCCAGCAGCTTGGGACCGAGGACTACCAACAATGAGCAGTTCTTC
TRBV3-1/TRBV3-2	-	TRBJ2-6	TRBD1	CASSPPGTGYGANVLTF	TGTGCCAGCAGCCCACCCGGGACAGGGTACGGGGCCAACGTCCTGACTTTC
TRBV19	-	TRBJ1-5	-	CASSIFGQGWANQPQHF	TGTGCCAGTAGTATCTTTGGGCAGGGATGGGCCAATCAGCCCCAGCATTTT
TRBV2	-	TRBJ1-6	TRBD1	CASRTGKDSPLHF	TGTGCCAGCCGGACAGGGAAGGATTCACCCCTCCACTTT
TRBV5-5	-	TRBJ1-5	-	CASRDLLGTYSNQPQHF	TGTGCCAGCCGCGATCTTCTGGGGACATATAGCAATCAGCCCCAGCATTTT
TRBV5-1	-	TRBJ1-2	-	CASSDGTSLNYGYTF	TGCGCCAGCAGCGATGGGACCAGCCTGAACTATGGCTACACCTTC
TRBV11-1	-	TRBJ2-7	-	CASSRLTGTWGEQYF	TGTGCCAGCAGCCGACTTACCGGGACCTGGGGGGAGCAGTACTTC
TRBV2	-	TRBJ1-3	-	CASSPPGRFRPGNTIYF	TGTGCCAGCAGTCCCCCGGGTAGGTTCCGGCCTGGAAACACCATATATTTT
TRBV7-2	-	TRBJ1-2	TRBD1	CASKKQGNYGYTF	TGTGCCAGCAAAAAACAGGGGAACTATGGCTACACCTTC
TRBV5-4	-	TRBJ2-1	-	CASSRNNDNEQFF	TGTGCCAGCAGCCGGAACAACGACAATGAGCAGTTCTTC
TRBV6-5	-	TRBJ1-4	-	CASQPGGTAGEKLFF	TGTGCCAGCCAACCCGGGGGGACCGCGGGGGAAAAACTGTTTTTT
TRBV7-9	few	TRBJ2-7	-	CASSSQGYEQYF	TGTGCCAGCAGCAGTCAAGGTTACGAGCAGTACTTC
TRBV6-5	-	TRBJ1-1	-	CASRWGGNTEAFF	TGTGCCAGCAGGTGGGGGGGGAACACTGAAGCTTTCTTT
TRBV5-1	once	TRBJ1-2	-	CASSLGQLDGYTF	TGCGCCAGCAGCTTGGGACAGTTGGACGGCTACACCTTC
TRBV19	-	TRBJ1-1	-	CASSQGRGVDTEAFF	TGTGCCAGTAGTCAGGGGAGGGGGGTTGACACTGAAGCTTTCTTT
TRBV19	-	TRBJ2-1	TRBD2	CASSSILAGGREQFF	TGTGCCAGTAGTTCCATTCTAGCGGGGGGCCGTGAGCAGTTCTTC
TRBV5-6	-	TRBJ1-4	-	CASSPRNRESEKLFF	TGTGCCAGCAGCCCCCGGAACAGGGAAAGTGAAAAACTGTTTTTT
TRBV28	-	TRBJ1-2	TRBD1	CASSQTDRGHGGYTF	TGTGCCAGCAGTCAGACAGACAGGGGACATGGCGGCTACACCTTC
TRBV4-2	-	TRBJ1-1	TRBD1	CASSQLIRDRGRVTEAFF	TGTGCCAGCAGCCAACTCATCCGGGACAGGGGGCGAGTCACTGAAGCTTTCTTT
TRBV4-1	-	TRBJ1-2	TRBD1	CASSLGQGNYGYTF	TGCGCCAGCAGCCTGGGACAGGGGAACTATGGCTACACCTTC
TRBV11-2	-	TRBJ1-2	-	CASSPGPSGFYGYTF	TGTGCCAGCAGCCCGGGACCCTCAGGCTTCTATGGCTACACCTTC
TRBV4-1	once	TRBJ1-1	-	CASSQEMLGTEAFF	TGCGCCAGCAGCCAAGAAATGCTGGGGACTGAAGCTTTCTTT
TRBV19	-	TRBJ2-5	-	CASSKEGRLQETQYF	TGTGCCAGTAGTAAGGAGGGACGGCTACAAGAGACCCAGTACTTC
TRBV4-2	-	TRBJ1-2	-	CASSQGTIYGYTF	TGTGCCAGCAGCCAAGGGACAATTTATGGCTACACCTTC
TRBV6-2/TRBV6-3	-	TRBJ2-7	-	CASSYLYEQYF	TGTGCCAGCAGTTACCTCTACGAGCAGTACTTC
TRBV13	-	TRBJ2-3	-	CASSWKGSDTQYF	TGTGCCAGCAGCTGGAAGGGATCAGATACGCAGTATTTT
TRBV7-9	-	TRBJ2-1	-	CASSLRNEQFF	TGTGCCAGCAGCCTTAGGAATGAGCAGTTCTTC
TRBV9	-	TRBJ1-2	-	CASSVVPDTYGYTF	TGTGCCAGCAGCGTAGTCCCGGATACTTATGGCTACACCTTC
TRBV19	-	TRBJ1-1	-	CASSPRAGLNTEAFF	TGTGCCAGTAGTCCTCGGGCAGGTTTAAACACTGAAGCTTTCTTT
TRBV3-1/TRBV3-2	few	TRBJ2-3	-	CASSPLQTDTDTQYF	TGTGCCAGCAGCCCCCTCCAAACAGACACAGATACGCAGTATTTT
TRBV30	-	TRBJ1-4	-	CAWIGTASNEKLFF	TGTGCCTGGATCGGCACAGCATCAAATGAAAAACTGTTTTTT